These 9 T cell receptor beta chains came from one sample sequenced in a study of beta chain features in type 1 diabetes. The sequenced template was cDNA made from the entire isolated RNA. The protocol was immunoSEQ multiplex PCR, while the TCRdb copy is restricted to in-frame clones and leaves out a portion. The sample records around 310,000 clones, roughly 11% being singletons. The sequencing input was naive CD4+ T cells from blood. Receptors were obtained from a woman aged 25 to 45 in good health.

The V call is TRBV5-6, the J call TRBJ2-7, with 7 bases identical to TRBD2. Germline loops: CDR1 SGHDT, CDR2 YYEEEE. The ends lost 4 bases at V and 0 bases at J; junction bases unmatched: 4. CDR3 size: 14 residues. The CDR3 protein is CASSPGLVSYEQYF. The CDR3 nucleotides are TGTGCCAGCAGCCCAGGACTAGTCTCCTACGAGCAGTACTTC. Filled out from reference TRBV5-6 and TRBJ2-7, the complete variable domain reads DAGVTQSPTHLIKTRGQQVTLRCSPKSGHDTVSWYQQALGQGPQFIFQYYEEEERQRGNFPDRFSGHQFPNYSSELNVNALLLGDSALYLCASSPGLVSYEQYFGPGTRLTVT.

As to this clone: The same CDR3 is also encoded by other DNA sequences in this sample. The chain is built from TRBV9 and TRBJ1-2; tentatively, D is TRBD1 (6 bases). Trimming took off 0 bases at V and 8 bases at J, with 11 bases between the two ends. The CDR3 spans 13 residues. Germline assignment: CDR1 SGDLS and CDR2 YYNGEE. The CDR3, as DNA: TGTGCCAGCAGCGTAGTACAGGGTGGCGGCTACACCTTC. Its protein is CASSVVQGGGYTF.

There are a few counts of this clone. This sequence joins TRBV5-8 and TRBJ2-7; D possibly corresponds to TRBD1 (6 bases). The CDR3 extends over 15 amino acids. Germline loops: CDR1 SGHTS, CDR2 YDEGEE. V was shortened by 0 bases and J by 5 bases, with 15 bases between the two germline ends. CDR3 sequence reads: CASSLGLGARDEQYF. CDR3 sequence (DNA): TGTGCCAGCAGCTTGGGTCTGGGGGCGCGAGACGAGCAGTACTTC.

V and J are TRBV7-2 and TRBJ2-2; a possible D gene is TRBD1 (6 bases). CDR3 size: 16 residues. Trimming cost V 4 bases and J 1 base, with 13 bases left between them. CDR1 is SGHTA, CDR2 FQGNSA, per germline. CDR3 amino acids: CASSSPLGQNTGELFF. The CDR3 nucleotides are TGTGCCAGCAGCTCCCCGCTGGGACAGAACACCGGGGAGCTGTTTTTT. Full variable domain (remainder filled in from reference TRBV7-2 and TRBJ2-2): GAGVSQSPSNKVTEKGKDVELRCDPISGHTALYWYRQSLGQGLEFLIYFQGNSAPDKSGLPSDRFSAERTGGSVSTLTIQRTQQEDSAVYLCASSSPLGQNTGELFFGEGSRLTVL.

V usage is TRBV30 and J usage is TRBJ1-1, with D uncertain. From germline, CDR1 is GTSNPN and CDR2 SVGIG (reference sequence). V gave up 2 bases and J gave up 5 bases, with 6 bases separating them. This CDR3 is 11 amino acids long. The CDR3 loop reads CAWSPLTEAFF. Here the CDR3 DNA reads TGTGCCTGGAGTCCCTTAACTGAAGCTTTCTTT.

V gene TRBV27 combines with J gene TRBJ2-3; the D is unclear. Per the germline V gene, CDR1 is MNHEY and CDR2 is SMNVEV (reference sequence). V was pared by 5 bases and J by 5 bases, with 11 bases between. The CDR3 runs to 13 residues. In nucleotides, the CDR3 is TGTGCCAGCAGTCCTTATAGTCTAGATACGCAGTATTTT. Amino acids: CASSPYSLDTQYF.

The chain employs TRBV6-5 and TRBJ2-3; the match to TRBD1 covers 12 bases. V lost 4 bases, J lost 4 bases, and 3 bases stayed unmatched. The length of the CDR3 is 15 residues. Germline assignment: CDR1 MNHEY and CDR2 SVGAGI. CDR3 DNA sequence: TGTGCCAGCAGTTCCGGGACAGGGGGCTCAGATACGCAGTATTTT. Translating it yields CASSSGTGGSDTQYF.

This chain connects TRBV11-3 to TRBJ2-1; 9 bases fit TRBD2. The V and J ends lost 2 bases and 4 bases, in that order; junction bases with no gene match: 3. Germline CDR1 is SGHNT and CDR2 is YENEEA. There are 15 residues in the CDR3. CDR3 nucleotides: TGTGCCAGCAGCTTAACTAGCGGGCATTACAATGAGCAGTTCTTC. Amino acid sequence: CASSLTSGHYNEQFF.

This clone came up a few times. The chain is built from TRBV30 and TRBJ2-1; 14 positions match TRBD2. Trimming took 0 bases from V and 0 from J; bases not matched to a gene: 7. Germline loops: CDR1 GTSNPN, CDR2 SVGIG (reference sequence). This CDR3 region has 19 residues. The CDR3: CAWSVLAGTSGSSYNEQFF. CDR3 sequence (DNA): TGTGCCTGGAGTGTACTAGCCGGGACTAGCGGGAGCTCCTACAATGAGCAGTTCTTC.